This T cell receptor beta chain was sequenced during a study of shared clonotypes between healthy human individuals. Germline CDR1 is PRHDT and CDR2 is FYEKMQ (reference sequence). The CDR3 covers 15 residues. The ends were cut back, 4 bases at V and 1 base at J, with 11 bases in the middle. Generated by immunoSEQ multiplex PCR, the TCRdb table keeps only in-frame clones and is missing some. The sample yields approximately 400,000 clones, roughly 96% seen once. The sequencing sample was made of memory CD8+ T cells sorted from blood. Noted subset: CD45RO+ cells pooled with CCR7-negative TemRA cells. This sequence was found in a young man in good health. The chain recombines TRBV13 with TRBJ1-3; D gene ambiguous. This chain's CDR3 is CASSSAQFSGNTIYF. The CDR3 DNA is TGTGCCAGCAGCTCCGCACAGTTTTCTGGAAACACCATATATTTT.